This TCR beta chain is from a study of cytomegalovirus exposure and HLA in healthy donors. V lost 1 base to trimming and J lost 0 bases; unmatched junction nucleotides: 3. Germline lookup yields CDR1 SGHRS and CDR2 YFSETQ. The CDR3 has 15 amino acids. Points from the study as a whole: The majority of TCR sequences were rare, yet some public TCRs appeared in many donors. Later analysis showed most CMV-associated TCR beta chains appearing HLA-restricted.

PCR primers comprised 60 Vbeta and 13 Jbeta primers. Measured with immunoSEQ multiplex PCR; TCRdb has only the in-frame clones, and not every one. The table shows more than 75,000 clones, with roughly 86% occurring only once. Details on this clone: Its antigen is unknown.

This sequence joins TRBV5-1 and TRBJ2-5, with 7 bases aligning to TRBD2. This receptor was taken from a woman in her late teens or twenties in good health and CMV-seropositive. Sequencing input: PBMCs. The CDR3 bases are TGCGCCAGCAGCTTGCAGCGGGACTACCAAGAGACCCAGTACTTC. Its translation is CASSLQRDYQETQYF.